Listed below are T cell receptor beta chains from one sample, sequenced in a study of OX40 agonist ivuxolimab in advanced cancers. Method: immunoSEQ multiplex PCR; TCRdb's copy keeps in-frame clones and lacks some. The sample lists 48,000 or so clones, around 80% seen once, with under 9.5% in the top ten. The input for sequencing was CD4+ or CD8+ T cells sorted from blood, taken in a trial of the OX40 agonist ivuxolimab. These receptors were collected from an adult with an advanced solid tumor such as melanoma, head and neck, liver or kidney cancer. Both conserved end residues are part of each CDR3. Each record gives: J gene, V gene, D gene, clone size, CDR3 DNA, CDR3 protein. The D gene is left open where the match is weak. Clone size is shown for a subset of rows, as once, few, many or a class of expanded clone.

>TRBJ1-2|TRBV30|-|-
TGTGCCTGGAGTCCTCAGGGTTATGGCTACACCTTC
CAWSPQGYGYTF
>TRBJ1-2|TRBV2|-|-
TGTGCCAGCAAGGAGTCGGAGGATGGCTACACCTTC
CASKESEDGYTF
>TRBJ1-5|TRBV7-2|-|-
TGTGCCAGCAGCTTAGTGTGGGGCTCGGAGGAGCCCCAGCATTTT
CASSLVWGSEEPQHF
>TRBJ2-7|TRBV5-1|-|once
TGCGCCAGCGGTCTGATAACCTCCTCCTACGAGCAGTACTTC
CASGLITSSYEQYF
>TRBJ1-2|TRBV4-3|-|once
TGCGCCAGCAGCCAAGACGCGGGGGCGCGGTATGGCTACACCTTC
CASSQDAGARYGYTF
>TRBJ2-7|TRBV6-5|TRBD2|-
TGTGCCAGCAGTTACCAAAGCGGGAGAGACTACGAGCAGTACTTC
CASSYQSGRDYEQYF
>TRBJ2-2|TRBV5-1|TRBD2|few
TGCGCCAGCAGCTGGACCTCGACTAGCGTGTTCGATGGCACCGGGGAGCTGTTTTTT
CASSWTSTSVFDGTGELFF
>TRBJ1-1|TRBV6-5|-|-
TGTGCCAGCAGTCCAACCTGGGGGCGGTCTGAAGCTTTCTTT
CASSPTWGRSEAFF
>TRBJ1-5|TRBV6-6|-|-
TGTGCCAGCAGTTACGCTTTCGGGGAGCAGCCCCAGCATTTT
CASSYAFGEQPQHF
>TRBJ2-3|TRBV4-1|TRBD2|-
TGCGCCAGCAGACCCGGGACTACCAATACGCAGTATTTT
CASRPGTTNTQYF
>TRBJ1-1|TRBV4-2|-|-
TGTGCCAGCAGCCAAGAACCGGGACTGGGCGGGGGTACTGAAGCTTTCTTT
CASSQEPGLGGGTEAFF
>TRBJ1-3|TRBV2|-|-
TGTGCCAGCGCGATTAGCGGGATCCGAGTTCCTGGAAACACCATATATTTT
CASAISGIRVPGNTIYF
>TRBJ1-1|TRBV2|-|few
TGTGCCAGCCGTGATGACAGCAACACTGAAGCTTTCTTT
CASRDDSNTEAFF
>TRBJ2-3|TRBV6-1|-|-
TGTGCCAGCAGTGAATGGGGTAGCGGTAGCACAGATACGCAGTATTTT
CASSEWGSGSTDTQYF
>TRBJ2-7|TRBV2|-|few
TGTGCCAGTAACGGGGTCGAGCAGTACTTC
CASNGVEQYF
>TRBJ2-4|TRBV27|-|-
TGTGCCAGCAGTTTATCGTGGGGGATTATGGCCAAAAACATTCAGTACTTC
CASSLSWGIMAKNIQYF
>TRBJ2-7|TRBV27|-|-
TGTGCCAGCAGTTTATATAGGGAAACCTACGAGCAGTACTTC
CASSLYRETYEQYF
>TRBJ1-2|TRBV5-8|TRBD1|-
TGTGCCAGCAGCCGTAGGGACAGCCAGTTCTATGGCTACACCTTC
CASSRRDSQFYGYTF
>TRBJ1-5|TRBV7-6|-|-
TGTGCCAGCAGCATCCAGGGACAGCCCCAGCATTTT
CASSIQGQPQHF
>TRBJ2-7|TRBV5-1|TRBD1|-
TGCGCCAGCAGCTCTCGACAGGGGCCATACTACGAGCAGTACTTC
CASSSRQGPYYEQYF
>TRBJ2-1|TRBV27|-|-
TGTGCCAGCAGTTTTGGGTGGGAGAGGTCCTACAATGAGCAGTTCTTC
CASSFGWERSYNEQFF
>TRBJ2-5|TRBV7-9|TRBD2|-
TGTGCCAGCAGCTTGGTGCTAGCGGGACAAGAGACCCAGTACTTC
CASSLVLAGQETQYF
>TRBJ1-2|TRBV11-2|-|-
TGTGCCAGCAGCCCGGGACCTTACTATGGCTACACCTTC
CASSPGPYYGYTF
>TRBJ2-7|TRBV7-9|-|-
TGTGCCAGCAGCTTTCCGGGACACCGCAACCTACTCGAGTACTTC
CASSFPGHRNLLEYF
>TRBJ1-1|TRBV19|-|once
TGTGCCAGTAGTCTCTCAATGGGGGCCCGCGACACTGAAGCTTTCTTT
CASSLSMGARDTEAFF
>TRBJ2-1|TRBV4-2|-|-
TGTGCCAGCAGCCAAGATATGGGATCCCACAATGAGCAGTTCTTC
CASSQDMGSHNEQFF
>TRBJ2-1|TRBV18|TRBD1|-
TGTGCCAGCTCACCGGACAGGGCATACAATGAGCAGTTCTTC
CASSPDRAYNEQFF
>TRBJ2-6|TRBV29-1|-|-
TGCAGCGTTGATGGACTCTCTGGGGCCAACGTCCTGACTTTC
CSVDGLSGANVLTF
>TRBJ2-7|TRBV5-6|-|-
TGTGCCAGCAGCCAGACGGGGGTCTCCTACGAGCAGTACTTC
CASSQTGVSYEQYF
>TRBJ2-3|TRBV30|TRBD1|-
TGTGCCTGGAGTAATGGACAGGGGGCGATTTCAGATACGCAGTATTTT
CAWSNGQGAISDTQYF
>TRBJ2-7|TRBV7-6|TRBD1|-
TGTGCCAGCAGCTCGGACAGGTATGCCTACGAGCAGTACTTC
CASSSDRYAYEQYF
>TRBJ1-2|TRBV4-3|-|-
TGCGCCAGCAGCCAAGCCGCTAGAAGGGGGACCCCTGGCTACACCTTC
CASSQAARRGTPGYTF
>TRBJ2-7|TRBV6-5|-|once
TGTGCCAGCAGCCCCTGGACCGACACCTACGAGCAGTACTTC
CASSPWTDTYEQYF
>TRBJ2-1|TRBV4-3|-|-
TGCGCCAGCAGCCAAGAAAGCGCTCGGACTATCTACAATGAGCAGTTCTTC
CASSQESARTIYNEQFF
>TRBJ1-6|TRBV27|TRBD1|-
TGTGCCAGCAGTCCTACAACCAGGGGGGATAATTCACCCCTCCACTTT
CASSPTTRGDNSPLHF
>TRBJ1-2|TRBV7-9|-|-
TGTGCCAGCAGCGAGGGGGACGGCTCTAACTATGGCTACACCTTC
CASSEGDGSNYGYTF
>TRBJ2-3|TRBV5-6|-|-
TGTGCCAGCAGCTTTTATCAAGTACGGGAGCGGGATACGCAGTATTTT
CASSFYQVRERDTQYF
>TRBJ2-6|TRBV7-2|-|-
TGTGCCAGCACCGGTCAAAACAGCCAGTTGAATTCTGGGGCCAACGTCCTGACTTTC
CASTGQNSQLNSGANVLTF
>TRBJ2-1|TRBV5-4|TRBD2|-
TGTGCCAGCACCCCCCAGACTAGCGGGAGGGAGGAGCAGTTCTTC
CASTPQTSGREEQFF
>TRBJ2-7|TRBV18|TRBD2|few
TGTGCCAGCTCCGTTTCGAGCGGGAGGTTGAAGGAGCAGTACTTC
CASSVSSGRLKEQYF
>TRBJ1-4|TRBV19|-|-
TGTGCCACCCTGCTCTATACCCTGACAGTCCTGCAGAGGGGTAATGAAAAACTGTTTTTT
CATLLYTLTVLQRGNEKLFF
>TRBJ2-2|TRBV27|-|once
TGTGCCAGCAGTTTGCGTGGGGCCGGGGAGCTGTTTTTT
CASSLRGAGELFF
>TRBJ2-1|TRBV4-1|-|few
TGCGCCAGCAGCTCCCCGGGCACGAATGAGCAGTTCTTC
CASSSPGTNEQFF
>TRBJ1-1|TRBV5-6|TRBD1|-
TGTGCCAGCAGCGGGGACAGGGGATTCACTGAAGCTTTCTTT
CASSGDRGFTEAFF
>TRBJ1-3|TRBV9|-|once
TGTGCCAGCAGCGCGGGAGACTCTGGAAACACCATATATTTT
CASSAGDSGNTIYF
>TRBJ2-1|TRBV7-9|TRBD1|-
TGTGCCAGCAGCTGGACAGGCAACAATGAGCAGTTCTTC
CASSWTGNNEQFF
>TRBJ1-2|TRBV9|-|-
TGTGCCAGCAGCGTAGGGGGAGACTCGAACTATGGCTACACCTTC
CASSVGGDSNYGYTF
>TRBJ1-1|TRBV4-3|-|-
TGCGCCAGCAGCCAAGATGGGCAGAACACTGAAGCTTTCTTT
CASSQDGQNTEAFF
>TRBJ2-2|TRBV29-1|TRBD1|-
TGCAGTGTGGACAGGGGGGATAGCGGGGAGCTGTTTTTT
CSVDRGDSGELFF
>TRBJ2-2|TRBV18|-|-
TGTGCCAGCTCACGTGAGGGGCAGAACACCGGGGAGCTGTTTTTT
CASSREGQNTGELFF
>TRBJ1-2|TRBV29-1|TRBD1|few
TGCAGCGTTGCGCTAGGGGGCGGCTATGGCTACACCTTC
CSVALGGGYGYTF
>TRBJ2-7|TRBV11-3|-|-
TGTGCCAGTAGCTTAGGGGCCGGGACCGAGCAGTACTTC
CASSLGAGTEQYF